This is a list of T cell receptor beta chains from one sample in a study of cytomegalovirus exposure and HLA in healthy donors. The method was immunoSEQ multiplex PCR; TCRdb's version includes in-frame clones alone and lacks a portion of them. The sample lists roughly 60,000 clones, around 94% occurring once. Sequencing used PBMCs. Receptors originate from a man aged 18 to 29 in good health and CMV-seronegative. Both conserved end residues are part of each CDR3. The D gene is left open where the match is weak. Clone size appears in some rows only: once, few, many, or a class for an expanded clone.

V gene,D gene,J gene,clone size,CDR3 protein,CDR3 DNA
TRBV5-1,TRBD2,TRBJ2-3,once,CASSLASGRIQTQYF,TGCGCCAGCAGCTTGGCTAGCGGGAGGATCCAGACGCAGTATTTT
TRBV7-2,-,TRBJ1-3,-,CASSFRVNSGNTIYF,TGTGCCAGCAGCTTTCGGGTGAACTCTGGAAACACCATATATTTT
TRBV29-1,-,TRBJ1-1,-,CSVEKWGRNTEAFF,TGCAGCGTTGAGAAGTGGGGGCGGAACACTGAAGCTTTCTTT
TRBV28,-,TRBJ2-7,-,CASSRQIYEQYF,TGTGCCAGCAGCCGCCAGATCTACGAGCAGTACTTC
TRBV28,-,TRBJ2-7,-,CASRGGGGSPSYEQYF,TGTGCCAGCAGAGGAGGGGGAGGGTCGCCCTCCTACGAGCAGTACTTC
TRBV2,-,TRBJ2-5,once,CASSEMRAQETQYF,TGTGCCAGCAGTGAAATGAGGGCCCAAGAGACCCAGTACTTC
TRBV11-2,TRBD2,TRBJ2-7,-,CASSLIASGSFYEQYF,TGTGCCAGCAGCTTAATCGCTAGCGGGTCCTTCTACGAGCAGTACTTC
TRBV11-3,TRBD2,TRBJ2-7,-,CASSLELAGAYEQYF,TGTGCCAGCAGCTTAGAACTAGCGGGAGCCTACGAGCAGTACTTC
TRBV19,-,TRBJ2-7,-,CASSISWAVSYEQYF,TGTGCCAGTAGTATCTCTTGGGCAGTCTCCTACGAGCAGTACTTC
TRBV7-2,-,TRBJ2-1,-,CASSQGLGGEQFF,TGTGCCAGCAGCCAAGGACTAGGGGGTGAGCAGTTCTTC
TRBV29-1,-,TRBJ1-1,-,CSDVDDRWHTEAFF,TGCAGCGATGTGGACGACAGGTGGCACACTGAAGCTTTCTTT
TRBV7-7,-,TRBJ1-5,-,CASSSQAPSTAQPQHF,TGTGCCAGCAGCTCACAGGCCCCCTCCACCGCTCAGCCCCAGCATTTT
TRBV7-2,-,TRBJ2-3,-,CASGQDTDTQYF,TGTGCCAGCGGGCAGGACACAGATACGCAGTATTTT
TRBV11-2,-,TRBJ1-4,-,CASSLSTNEKLFF,TGTGCCAGCAGCCTTTCAACTAATGAAAAACTGTTTTTT
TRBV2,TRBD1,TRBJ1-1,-,CASSPQGGTEAFF,TGTGCCAGCAGCCCCCAGGGGGGCACTGAAGCTTTCTTT
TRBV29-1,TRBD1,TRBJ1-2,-,CSDGTGGYYGYTF,TGCAGCGACGGGACAGGGGGCTACTATGGCTACACCTTC
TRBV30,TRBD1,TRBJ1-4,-,CAWSLTGATNEKLFF,TGTGCCTGGAGTCTCACAGGGGCAACTAATGAAAAACTGTTTTTT
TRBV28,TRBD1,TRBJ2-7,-,CASSTSWDRPSSYEQYF,TGTGCCAGCAGTACCTCCTGGGACAGACCAAGCTCCTACGAGCAGTACTTC
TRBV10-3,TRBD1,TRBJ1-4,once,CAISATGQTNEKLFF,TGTGCCATCAGTGCGACAGGGCAAACTAATGAAAAACTGTTTTTT